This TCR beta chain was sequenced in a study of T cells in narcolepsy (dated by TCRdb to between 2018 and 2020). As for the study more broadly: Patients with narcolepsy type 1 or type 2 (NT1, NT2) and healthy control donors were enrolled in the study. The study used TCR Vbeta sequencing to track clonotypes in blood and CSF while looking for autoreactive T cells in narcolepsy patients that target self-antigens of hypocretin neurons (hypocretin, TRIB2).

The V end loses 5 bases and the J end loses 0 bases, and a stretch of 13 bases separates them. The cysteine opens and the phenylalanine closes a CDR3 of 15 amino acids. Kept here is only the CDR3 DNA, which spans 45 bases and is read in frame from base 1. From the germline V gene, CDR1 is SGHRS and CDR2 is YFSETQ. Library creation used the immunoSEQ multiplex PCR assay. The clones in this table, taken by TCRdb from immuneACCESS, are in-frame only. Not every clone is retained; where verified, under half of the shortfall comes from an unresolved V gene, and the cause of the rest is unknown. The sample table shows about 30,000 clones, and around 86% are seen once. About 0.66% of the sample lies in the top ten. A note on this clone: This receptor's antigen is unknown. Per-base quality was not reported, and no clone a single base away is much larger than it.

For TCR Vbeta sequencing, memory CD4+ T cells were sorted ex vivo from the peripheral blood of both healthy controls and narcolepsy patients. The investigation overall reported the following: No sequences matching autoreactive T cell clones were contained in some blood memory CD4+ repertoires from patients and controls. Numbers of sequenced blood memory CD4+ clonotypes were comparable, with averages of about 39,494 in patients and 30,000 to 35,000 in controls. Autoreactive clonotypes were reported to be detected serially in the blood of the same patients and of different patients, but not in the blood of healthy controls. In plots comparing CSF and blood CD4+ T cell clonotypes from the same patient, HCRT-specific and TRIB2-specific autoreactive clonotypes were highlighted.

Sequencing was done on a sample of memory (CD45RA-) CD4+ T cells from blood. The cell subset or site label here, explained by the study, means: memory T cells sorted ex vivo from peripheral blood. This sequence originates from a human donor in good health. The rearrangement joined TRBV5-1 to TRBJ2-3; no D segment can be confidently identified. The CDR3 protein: CASRVEPLSTDTQYF. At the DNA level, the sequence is TGCGCCAGCAGAGTGGAACCCCTTAGCACAGATACGCAGTATTTT. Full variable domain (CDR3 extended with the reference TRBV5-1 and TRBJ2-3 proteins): KAGVTQTPRYLIKTRGQQVTLSCSPISGHRSVSWYQQTPGQGLQFLFEYFSETQRNKGNFPGRFSGRQFSNSRSEMNVSTLELGDSALYLCASRVEPLSTDTQYFGPGTRLTVL.